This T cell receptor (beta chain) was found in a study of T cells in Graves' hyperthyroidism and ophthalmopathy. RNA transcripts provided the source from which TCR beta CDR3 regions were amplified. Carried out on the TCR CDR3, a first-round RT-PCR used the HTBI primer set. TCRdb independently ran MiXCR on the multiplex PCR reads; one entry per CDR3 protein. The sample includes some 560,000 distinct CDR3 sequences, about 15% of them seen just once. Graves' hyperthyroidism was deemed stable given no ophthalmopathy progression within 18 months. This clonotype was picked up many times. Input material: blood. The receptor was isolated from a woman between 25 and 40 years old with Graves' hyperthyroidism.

The CDR3 coding sequence is TGTGCCAGCAGTTTGGCCGTTGGTCCCGCAGATACGCAGTATTTT. Protein sequence: CASSLAVGPADTQYF. This rearrangement joins TRBV27 to TRBJ2-3; D is uncertain. V was shortened by 3 bases and J by 4 bases, with 14 bases between the two germline ends. The CDR3 extends over 15 amino acids. CDR1 is MNHEY and CDR2 is SMNVEV in the germline V gene (reference sequence).